This T cell receptor beta chain was identified during a study of T cell repertoires in cytomegalovirus infection. Background on the study: Evidence of both CMV infection and a matching HLA type came from public TCR beta signatures. Study-level results: Dominant in the ex vivo response were TCR beta clonotypes restricted by HLA-C and specific for CMV.

TCRdb called the reads again in MiXCR, with one record for every CDR3 protein. The table includes about 740,000 distinct CDR3 sequences, 35% detected once. The CDR3 covers 14 residues. CDR1 and CDR2 (germline): MNHNS, SASEGT. This clonotype has a single count. Its antigen is unidentified. A junction end diverges from the germline sequence, so it may reflect a read error. The chain couples TRBV6-1 to TRBJ1-6; D possibly corresponds to TRBD1 (6 bases). This clonotype originated in a human donor in good health (CMV status not recorded). Some clones in this sample may be carry-over from other donors' samples. Sequenced: PBMCs. The CDR3 sequence is CASIEGGPRSPLHF. CDR3 bases: TGTGCCAGCATTGAAGGGGGTCCGCGTTCACCCCTCCACTTT.